The rows below give T cell receptor beta chains drawn from one sample of a study of T cells after yellow fever vaccination. In TCRdb, the 5' RACE reads were re-called with MiXCR into one record per CDR3 protein. The sample lists 95,000 to 100,000 distinct CDR3 sequences, 5.8% occurring once. Here the sequenced sample was CD8+ T cells sorted from PBMCs, taken 10 days after the yellow fever booster vaccination. Receptors originate from a man aged 18 to 35 who received the YFV17D yellow fever vaccine. CDR3s include the opening cysteine and the closing phenylalanine or tryptophan. A D gene is named only where the DNA matches it firmly. Rows may omit the clone size; those that give it use once, few, many or a size class.

D gene	clone size	V gene	J gene	CDR3 protein	CDR3 DNA
TRBD2	many	TRBV10-1	TRBJ2-3	CASSEKRGDSDTQYF	TGCGCCAGCAGTGAGAAGCGGGGGGATTCAGATACGCAGTATTTT
TRBD1	few	TRBV9	TRBJ2-5	CASSVGGQGSGTQYF	TGTGCCAGCAGCGTAGGGGGACAGGGCTCCGGGACCCAGTACTTC
NA	few	TRBV4-3	TRBJ2-3	CASRRRLASSTDTQYF	TGCGCCAGCAGGCGCCGTCTAGCGTCTTCCACAGATACGCAGTATTTT
NA	few	TRBV4-3	TRBJ2-1	CASSQENRDGSYNEQFF	TGCGCCAGCAGCCAAGAAAATAGGGACGGATCCTACAATGAGCAGTTCTTC
NA	few	TRBV19	TRBJ1-5	CASSWERGNQPQHF	TGTGCCAGTTCTTGGGAGAGGGGCAATCAGCCCCAGCATTTT
TRBD2	few	TRBV23-1	TRBJ2-2	CASSPGWTSGRTGELFF	TGCGCCAGCAGCCCAGGGTGGACTAGCGGACGTACCGGGGAGCTGTTTTTT
NA	few	TRBV5-8	TRBJ2-1	CASSLLGRGEQFF	TGTGCCAGCAGCTTGTTGGGACGGGGTGAGCAGTTCTTC
NA	few	TRBV9	TRBJ2-2	CASSVGANTGELFF	TGTGCCAGCAGCGTGGGAGCGAACACCGGGGAGCTGTTTTTT
TRBD1	NA	TRBV5-1	TRBJ1-2	CASGTGINYGYTF	TGCGCCAGTGGGACAGGGATCAACTATGGCTACACCTTC
NA	many	TRBV4-1	TRBJ2-1	CASSQVNRAGYNEQFF	TGCGCCAGCAGCCAAGTAAACAGGGCCGGCTACAATGAGCAGTTCTTC
TRBD1	few	TRBV24-1	TRBJ1-2	CATSQTGSSGYTF	TGTGCCACCAGCCAGACAGGGAGTAGTGGCTACACCTTC